This TCR beta chain was recorded in a study of blood T cells in healthy people across ages. A sample-barcoded 5' primer and a J-beta primer mix were used in a second PCR of roughly 6 to 12 cycles. Tagging of each cDNA molecule was performed by a template-switch adaptor with 12 random nucleotides. Each CDR3 protein is one row after TCRdb ran MiXCR on the 5' RACE reads. Among approximately 820,000 distinct CDR3 sequences listed, 40% to 50% were seen once. Germline loops: CDR1 SGHRS, CDR2 YFSETQ. The CDR3 loop spans 14 amino acids. V lost 4 bases to trimming and J lost 4 bases, with 14 bases between them. The table lists this clonotype with a few counts.

The chain links TRBV5-1 to TRBJ1-2; D gene unclear. This receptor was taken from a man between 60 and 75 years old in good health. The specimen sequenced was blood. The CDR3 loop reads CASSGDRMGYGYTF. DNA for the CDR3: TGCGCCAGCAGCGGAGACCGGATGGGCTATGGCTACACCTTC.